The source of this T cell receptor (beta chain) is a study of blood T cell repertoires in COVID-19. Looking at the study overall: Samples taken during acute and convalescent COVID-19 were collected in the United States, Italy and Spain. PBMCs, B-cell-depleted T cells, or T cells provided the cDNA or gDNA that made up the material.

Trimming removed 4 bases from V and 0 bases from J, with 8 bases in between. CDR3 length: 14 residues. The germline gives CDR1 SGDLS, CDR2 YYNGEE. In the original analysis: Quantification of nucleated cells was approximated via reference gene primer amplification. Assay: immunoSEQ multiplex PCR; the TCRdb copy retains only in-frame clones and omits some. The V and J calls and clone size are taken from that table; D and trimming were inferred from the DNA. The sample holds almost 300,000 clones, more than 85% seen once. The chain has TRBV9 and TRBJ1-5; the D gene is possibly TRBD1 (5 bases). This TCR came from a man aged 65 to 79 with acute or convalescent COVID-19. Sequenced material: peripheral blood. The DNA for the CDR3 is TGTGCCAGCAGCAGGGGAACTAGCAATCAGCCCCAGCATTTT. Residues: CASSRGTSNQPQHF.